A single sample gave rise to the 32 T cell receptor beta chains below, sequenced in a study of shared clonotypes between healthy human individuals. Here immunoSEQ multiplex PCR was the method, and the copy in TCRdb shows in-frame clones only, minus some. The sample holds some 1 million clones, about 74% seen once. Sequenced material: memory CD4+ T cells sorted from blood. Described subset: CD45RA-negative fraction. The receptors come from a man between 18 and 35 years old in good health.

The chain employs TRBV7-9 and TRBJ2-7; 10 bases line up with TRBD1. CDR3 length: 16 amino acids. V shed 4 bases and J 3 bases; nucleotides not matched to a gene: 9. Germline CDR1 and CDR2: SEHNR and FQNEAQ (reference sequence). This CDR3 is CASSYSSRDRGYEQYF. The CDR3 nucleotides read TGTGCCAGCAGCTATAGTTCCCGGGACAGGGGCTACGAGCAGTACTTC.

V is TRBV4-3 and J is TRBJ2-2; D perhaps matches TRBD2 (5 bases). This CDR3 contains 17 residues. Germline CDR1 reads LGHNA; CDR2 reads YSLEER. Between the trimmed V and J ends, which lost 0 bases and 3 bases, there was a span of 14 bases. Written as DNA, the CDR3 is TGCGCCAGCAGCCAAGATCTGGCTAGCTGGGACACCGGGGAGCTGTTTTTT. This gives the protein CASSQDLASWDTGELFF.

This clone was counted once. This specimen includes other DNA sequences encoding the same CDR3. The rearrangement uses TRBV28 and TRBJ2-2; tentatively, D is TRBD2 (5 bases). V was shortened by 2 bases and J by 4 bases, with 8 bases between the two germline ends. The CDR3 runs 14 residues. Germline-derived CDR1 and CDR2 are MDHEN and SYDVKM. The CDR3 protein is CASSLIAGTGELFF. CDR3 DNA sequence: TGTGCCAGCAGTTTAATCGCGGGCACCGGGGAGCTGTTTTTT.

The chain couples TRBV10-1 to TRBJ2-7; unclear D gene. V was clipped by 0 bases and J by 3 bases, with 12 bases between them. Germline V gene sequence: CDR1 WNHNN, CDR2 SYGVQD (reference sequence). This CDR3 spans 15 amino acids. The CDR3 is CASSESGSKFYEQYF. The CDR3 DNA reads TGCGCCAGCAGTGAGTCTGGTAGCAAGTTCTACGAGCAGTACTTC.

The chain combines TRBV7-2 with TRBJ2-7; TRBD2 matches at 7 bases. The V gene end was trimmed by 5 bases and the J gene end by 4 bases; junction bases not matched to a gene: 8. This CDR3 contains 14 residues. Per the germline V gene, CDR1 is SGHTA and CDR2 is FQGNSA. In DNA form, the CDR3 reads TGTGCCAGCAGCCCCTCGGTTAGCGGGTACGAGCAGTACTTC. Translating it yields CASSPSVSGYEQYF.

The rearrangement joins TRBV30 to TRBJ2-2; weak D call: TRBD2 (5 bases). V was cut by 0 bases and J by 0 bases, with 14 bases left in between. Germline assignment: CDR1 GTSNPN and CDR2 SVGIG (reference sequence). The CDR3 has 17 residues. The chain's CDR3 is CAWSVLGFLANTGELFF. DNA for the CDR3: TGTGCCTGGAGTGTACTAGGTTTCCTCGCGAACACCGGGGAGCTGTTTTTT.

The chain has TRBV25-1 and TRBJ1-1; D is possibly TRBD1 (5 bases). Trimming shortened V by 3 bases and J by 5 bases, and 16 bases separated the two germline ends. CDR3 length: 15 amino acids. Germline V lookup: CDR1 MGHDK, CDR2 SYGVNS. CDR3 amino acids: CASSDGQGGRTEAFF. DNA for the CDR3: TGTGCCAGCAGTGACGGCCAGGGAGGAAGAACTGAAGCTTTCTTT.

The rearrangement links TRBV27 to TRBJ1-2, with 9 bases aligning to TRBD1. V was pared by 5 bases and J by 4 bases, with 11 bases of the junction left unmatched. The germline gives CDR1 MNHEY, CDR2 SMNVEV (reference sequence). This CDR3 contains 16 residues. The CDR3 reads CASSTLQGARGYGYTF. The CDR3 DNA reads as TGTGCCAGCAGTACCCTACAGGGGGCGCGCGGCTATGGCTACACCTTC.

CDR3 nucleotide sequence: TGCGCCAGCAGCCAAGATATAGCGGGGGGGGCCCGAGAGACCCAGTACTTC. Translated, it gives CASSQDIAGGARETQYF. This chain uses TRBV4-1 with TRBJ2-5, with TRBD2 identical over 11 bases. The V gene's germline CDR1 is MGHRA and CDR2 YSYEKL. V lost 0 bases, J lost 4 bases, and 7 bases stayed unmatched. The CDR3 has 17 amino acids.

V and J are TRBV2 and TRBJ1-6, with D possibly TRBD1 on 5 matching bases. V was cut by 6 bases and J by 0 bases, with 9 bases left in between. Looked up from germline, CDR1 is SNHLY and CDR2 is FYNNEI. The CDR3 consists of 15 residues. The CDR3 nucleotides are TGTGCCAGCAGAGGGGAAAGCTCCTATAATTCACCCCTCCACTTT. It translates to CASRGESSYNSPLHF.

The DNA for the CDR3 is TGTGCCAGCAGTCCAACAGGGTTTTACCAGCCCCAGCATTTT. Translation gives CASSPTGFYQPQHF. This sequence joins TRBV6-1 and TRBJ1-5; possible D gene TRBD1, 6 bases. The germline V gene has CDR1 MNHNS and CDR2 SASEGT. The CDR3 loop spans 14 amino acids. V was pared by 5 bases and J by 7 bases, with 15 bases between.

This chain uses TRBV2 with TRBJ1-4; no firm D call. The germline V gene encodes CDR1 SNHLY and CDR2 FYNNEI. CDR3 length: 14 residues. The germline V and J ends were trimmed by 2 bases and 10 bases, with 14 bases remaining between them. CDR3 region: CASSESGKGAKLFF. Here the CDR3 DNA reads TGTGCCAGCAGTGAATCGGGGAAGGGTGCAAAACTGTTTTTT.

This sequence joins TRBV6-6 and TRBJ2-7; TRBD1 matches at 8 bases. Germline lookup yields CDR1 MNHNY and CDR2 SVGAGI (reference sequence). The CDR3 is 15 amino acids. Unmatched junction bases numbered 8, after V lost 2 bases and J lost 5 bases. CDR3 amino acids: CASSYKRTGNNEQYF. In DNA form, the CDR3 reads TGTGCCAGCAGTTACAAGAGGACAGGGAATAACGAGCAGTACTTC.

The J gene is TRBJ1-2, the V gene TRBV28; 7 bases line up with TRBD1. This CDR3 is built from 15 residues. The V gene's germline CDR1 is MDHEN and CDR2 SYDVKM. J was trimmed by 5 bases and V by 5 bases; bases with no gene match: 11. The CDR3 protein is CASSLRQGGWYGYTF. The CDR3 DNA follows: TGTGCCAGCAGTCTTCGACAGGGAGGTTGGTATGGCTACACCTTC.

This chain links TRBV5-1 with TRBJ2-5, with D maybe TRBD2 (7 bases). The ends were cut back, 4 bases at V and 2 bases at J, with 15 bases in the middle. CDR3 length equals 15 residues. Germline V lookup: CDR1 SGHRS, CDR2 YFSETQ. Here the CDR3 DNA reads TGCGCCAGCAGCCCGGGGGGCAGTAAGCAAGAGACCCAGTACTTC. Protein: CASSPGGSKQETQYF.

The chain employs TRBV15 and TRBJ1-3; the D gene is possibly TRBD1 (5 bases). CDR1 and CDR2 from the germline V gene are LNHNV and YYDKDF (reference sequence). Trimming removed 1 base from V and 4 bases from J, with 11 bases in between. CDR3 size: 15 residues. The CDR3 DNA is TGTGCCACCAGCAGAGGGTCGGGGCCAGGAAACACCATATATTTT. Protein product: CATSRGSGPGNTIYF.

The chain links TRBV9 to TRBJ2-3; D may be TRBD2 (6 bases). The CDR3 contains 14 residues. V lost 0 bases and J 6 bases, leaving 11 bases between the germline ends. Germline CDR1 is SGDLS and CDR2 is YYNGEE. The CDR3, as DNA: TGTGCCAGCAGCGTAGCTACGGGGAGGGATACGCAGTATTTT. This translates into CASSVATGRDTQYF.

The table lists this clone with a few counts. The chain combines TRBV4-1 with TRBJ1-1; D may be TRBD1 (5 bases). This CDR3 spans 14 amino acids. Trimming shortened V by 4 bases and J by 1 base, and 10 bases separated the two germline ends. Germline V gives CDR1 MGHRA, CDR2 YSYEKL. The CDR3 protein is CASSLGTANTEAFF. The CDR3 bases are TGCGCCAGCAGCCTCGGGACGGCGAACACTGAAGCTTTCTTT.

This chain links TRBV4-2 with TRBJ1-4; 9 bases map to TRBD1. The CDR3 extends over 16 amino acids. The V gene end was trimmed by 0 bases and the J gene end by 5 bases; junction bases not matched to a gene: 4. In germline, CDR1 is LGHNA, CDR2 YNFKEQ. CDR3 in DNA: TGTGCCAGCAGCCAAGATCCAGGGACAGGGAATGAAAAACTGTTTTTT. Its translation: CASSQDPGTGNEKLFF.

V and J are TRBV30 and TRBJ2-3, with D possibly being TRBD1 (6 bases). Germline assignment: CDR1 GTSNPN and CDR2 SVGIG (reference sequence). The CDR3 runs to 18 residues. Trimming cost V 5 bases and J 2 bases, with 26 bases left between them. The CDR3 nucleotides read TGTGCCTGGCGCGGACAGTCTCCCCATAAGTTTTCCACAGATACGCAGTATTTT. It specifies CAWRGQSPHKFSTDTQYF.

V usage is TRBV18 and J usage is TRBJ2-7; 9 bases are shared with TRBD1. CDR1 is KGHSH, CDR2 LQKENI, per germline. Trimming took 2 bases from V and 5 from J; bases not matched to a gene: 7. The CDR3 extends over 15 amino acids. CDR3 sequence: CASSPGTGSYDEQYF. Written as DNA, the CDR3 is TGTGCCAGCTCACCAGGGACAGGGTCTTATGACGAGCAGTACTTC.

A note on this clone: Additional DNA sequences in this sample encode the identical CDR3. The chain links TRBV5-4 to TRBJ1-1; 10 bases are a match to TRBD1. V gave up 2 bases and J gave up 3 bases; unmatched junction bases: 4. The length of the CDR3 is 15 residues. The germline CDR1 and CDR2 sequences are SGHNT and YYREEE (reference sequence). CDR3 sequence: CASSLPGQGHTEAFF. CDR3 nucleotides: TGTGCCAGCAGCTTACCGGGACAGGGGCACACTGAAGCTTTCTTT. The full variable domain, completed using reference TRBV5-4 and TRBJ1-1, is ETGVTQSPTHLIKTRGQQVTLRCSSQSGHNTVSWYQQALGQGPQFIFQYYREEENGRGNFPPRFSGLQFPNYSSELNVNALELDDSALYLCASSLPGQGHTEAFFGQGTRLTVV.

This chain joins TRBV19 and TRBJ2-7, with a possible D match to TRBD2 (5 bases). Trimming shortened V by 11 bases and J by 2 bases, and 19 bases separated the two germline ends. Germline CDR1 and CDR2: LNHDA and SQIVND (reference sequence). The CDR3 covers 14 residues. Here the CDR3 DNA reads TGTGCCCGGAGCTCTCCTGGGGAGCCCTACGAGCAGTACTTC. Protein sequence: CARSSPGEPYEQYF.

In this sample, this clone turned up a few times. CDR3 loop: CASSLSRTGKSFNQPQHF. DNA for the CDR3: TGTGCCAGCAGTTTATCAAGGACAGGGAAATCCTTCAATCAGCCCCAGCATTTT. This rearrangement joins TRBV27 to TRBJ1-5, with TRBD1 identical over 8 bases. The germline gives CDR1 MNHEY, CDR2 SMNVEV (reference sequence). The CDR3 consists of 18 residues. V trimming: 0 bases; J trimming: 3 bases; junction bases outside the gene matches: 10.

This clone came up once. This chain uses TRBV11-2 with TRBJ2-2; no definite D call. V was clipped by 5 bases and J by 4 bases, with 14 bases between them. This CDR3 comprises 15 residues. The germline CDR1 and CDR2 sequences are SGHAT and FQNNGV. The CDR3 loop is CASSQIDFPTGELFF. The DNA of the CDR3 is TGTGCCAGCAGCCAAATCGACTTCCCCACCGGGGAGCTGTTTTTT.

J is TRBJ2-5 and V is TRBV7-9; D may be TRBD2 (6 bases). V was pared by 6 bases and J by 2 bases, with 28 bases between. Germline CDR1 reads SEHNR; CDR2 reads FQNEAQ (reference sequence). The CDR3 covers 19 residues. CDR3 amino acids: CASSFNRYGSGMRQETQYF. CDR3 in DNA: TGTGCCAGCAGTTTCAACCGGTACGGGAGTGGGATGCGGCAAGAGACCCAGTACTTC.

The chain combines TRBV18 with TRBJ2-7; no firm D call. V lost 3 bases and J lost 5, with 8 bases in between. CDR3 length: 12 residues. The germline CDR1 and CDR2 sequences are KGHSH and LQKENI. CDR3 amino acids: CASSPGIHEQYF. CDR3 DNA sequence: TGTGCCAGCTCACCGGGTATTCACGAGCAGTACTTC.

J is TRBJ2-5 and V is TRBV5-1; 8 positions match TRBD1. V gave up 7 bases and J gave up 1 base; unmatched junction bases: 6. Germline CDR1 and CDR2: SGHRS and YFSETQ. The CDR3 covers 14 residues. CDR3 sequence: CASGTGSPQETQYF. In DNA, the CDR3 is TGCGCCAGCGGGACAGGCAGCCCCCAAGAGACCCAGTACTTC. The variable domain in full, with the rest retrieved from reference TRBV5-1 and TRBJ2-5, is KAGVTQTPRYLIKTRGQQVTLSCSPISGHRSVSWYQQTPGQGLQFLFEYFSETQRNKGNFPGRFSGRQFSNSRSEMNVSTLELGDSALYLCASGTGSPQETQYFGPGTRLLVL.

V is TRBV6-1 and J is TRBJ2-7; 7 bases map to TRBD1. J was trimmed by 1 base and V by 10 bases; bases with no gene match: 7. Germline-derived CDR1 and CDR2 are MNHNS and SASEGT. The CDR3 is 13 amino acids. The CDR3 spells CATFSRGSYEQYF. As DNA, the CDR3 is TGTGCCACCTTTTCCAGGGGGTCCTACGAGCAGTACTTC.

This chain uses TRBV5-8 with TRBJ2-1; 9 nucleotides match TRBD2. The germline V gene encodes CDR1 SGHTS and CDR2 YDEGEE. The CDR3 consists of 15 residues. The V and J ends lost 2 bases and 5 bases, in that order; junction bases with no gene match: 5. CDR3 sequence reads: CASSLGLAGNNEQFF. In nucleotides, the CDR3 is TGTGCCAGCAGCTTAGGTCTAGCGGGGAACAATGAGCAGTTCTTC.

This chain links TRBV6-1 with TRBJ2-1; TRBD1 aligns across 7 bases. V was pared by 2 bases and J by 4 bases, with 5 bases of the junction left unmatched. Germline V gene data show CDR1 as MNHNS and CDR2 as SASEGT. This CDR3 is 15 amino acids long. This CDR3 reads CASSEYGDSYNEQFF. For the CDR3, the DNA is TGTGCCAGCAGTGAATACGGGGACAGTTACAATGAGCAGTTCTTC.

This clone was picked up a small number of times. The chain is built from TRBV5-1 and TRBJ1-6, with TRBD1 matching over 7 bases. CDR1 SGHRS and CDR2 YFSETQ come from the germline V gene. This CDR3 is built from 13 residues. The junction had 4 bases not matched to a gene; V was cut back by 5 bases and J by 8 bases. The CDR3 sequence is CASRGQRDSPLHF. CDR3 DNA sequence: TGCGCCAGCAGGGGACAGAGGGATTCACCCCTCCACTTT.